Listed here are 8 T cell receptor beta chains from one sample, sequenced in a study of T cells in Graves' hyperthyroidism and ophthalmopathy (dated by TCRdb to about 2019). Library method: multiplex PCR. The sequencer was an Illumina HiSeq 2000. Amplification of TCR beta CDR3 regions was carried out from RNA transcripts. For the first round of RT-PCR on the TCR CDR3, the HTBI primer set was used together with the Qiagen OneStep RT-PCR kit. In TCRdb, the public reads were trimmed at Q25 with fastp and aligned with MiXCR, with productive beta chains retained. Each CDR3 protein gets just one entry, which takes the most common genes and DNA from the rows behind it. The sample yields 350,000 to 400,000 distinct CDR3 sequences; about 15% were counted once. The ten largest clones add up to approximately 9.9% of the sample. The sequencing input was blood. Receptor source: a woman aged 60 to 75 with Graves' hyperthyroidism.

Many counts were recorded for this clonotype. The V gene is TRBV11-2, the J gene TRBJ1-1, with D unresolved. Per germline, CDR1 SGHAT and CDR2 FQNNGV. V was shortened by 6 bases and J by 3 bases, with 11 bases between the two germline ends. The CDR3 spans 13 residues. CDR3 amino acids: CASSSVEDTEAFF. In DNA form, the CDR3 reads TGTGCCAGCAGTTCTGTCGAGGACACTGAAGCTTTCTTT.

This clonotype was seen many times. The gene calls are TRBV7-6 and TRBJ2-7, with D unresolved. Germline V gene data show CDR1 as SGHVS and CDR2 as FNYEAQ. The CDR3 covers 10 residues. V was trimmed by 8 bases and J by 9 bases, leaving 11 bases between them. CDR3 loop: CASGTSGQYF. The CDR3 DNA sequence: TGTGCCAGCGGTACCTCGGGGCAGTACTTC. The whole variable domain, remainder taken from reference TRBV7-6 and TRBJ2-7, is GAGVSQSPRYKVTKRGQDVALRCDPISGHVSLYWYRQALGQGPEFLTYFNYEAQQDKSGLPNDRFSAERPEGSISTLTIQRTEQRDSAMYRCASGTSGQYFGPGTRLTVT.

The CDR3 DNA follows: TGTGCCACCAGTGACCCCGATGGGAGGGCAGGGGGACCAGATACGCAGTATTTT. Protein product: CATSDPDGRAGGPDTQYF. The gene calls are TRBV24-1 and TRBJ2-3; D tentatively reads TRBD1 or TRBD2 (7 bases each). The germline CDR1 and CDR2 sequences are KGHDR and SFDVKD. The CDR3 spans 18 residues. V lost 4 bases and J 4 bases, leaving 23 bases between the germline ends.

This clonotype has ten or more counts. The rearrangement uses TRBV6-1 and TRBJ2-5; D uncertain. V dropped 5 bases and J dropped 5 bases, with 9 bases sitting between them. CDR1 and CDR2 (germline): MNHNS, SASEGT. This CDR3 has 12 residues. This CDR3 reads CASSSNRETQYF. The CDR3 DNA is TGTGCCAGCAGTTCCAACCGGGAGACCCAGTACTTC.

This clonotype was seen many times. The chain links TRBV18 to TRBJ1-2, with TRBD1 matching over 9 bases. CDR1 and CDR2 (germline): KGHSH, LQKENI. CDR3 length: 15 residues. Germline trimming cut 4 bases from V and 3 bases from J; bases unmatched to any gene: 6. CDR3 loop: CASSLNRDRDYGYTF. The CDR3 DNA sequence: TGTGCCAGCTCACTAAACCGGGACAGGGACTATGGCTACACCTTC.

The rearrangement joins TRBV5-1 to TRBJ1-2; D not certain. The CDR3 spans 12 residues. V was pared by 5 bases and J by 2 bases, with 7 bases between. Germline CDR1 is SGHRS and CDR2 is YFSETQ. In DNA, the CDR3 is TGCGCCAGCAGTCAAGAAAACTATGGCTACACCTTC. Translation: CASSQENYGYTF.

This clonotype has a count of ten or more. CDR3 loop: CASSFNPSGLSTDTQYF. The CDR3 region has the DNA TGTGCCAGCAGTTTTAATCCTAGCGGGCTAAGCACAGATACGCAGTATTTT. This sequence joins TRBV12-3 or TRBV12-4 and TRBJ2-3; 8 bases align to TRBD2. After removal of 3 bases from V and 0 bases from J, the junction contained 8 bases not matched to a gene. CDR3 length equals 17 residues.

The table lists this clonotype with a few counts. The chain carries TRBV10-3 and TRBJ2-1; possible D gene TRBD1, 6 bases. V was trimmed by 0 bases and J by 5 bases, leaving 14 bases between them. This CDR3 has 16 residues. CDR1 is ENHRY and CDR2 is SYGVKD in the germline V gene. CDR3 sequence reads: CAISESSGVIHNEQFF. DNA for the CDR3: TGTGCCATCAGTGAGTCGTCAGGGGTGATCCACAATGAGCAGTTCTTC.